This record covers a single T cell receptor (beta chain). TCRdb independently ran MiXCR on the 5' RACE reads; one entry per CDR3 protein. The sample records under 100,000 distinct CDR3 sequences, 9.5% to 11% being singletons. V shed 6 bases, J shed 9 bases, and the junction held 11 bases outside the gene matches. The CDR3 consists of 15 residues. These data belong to a study of early T cells in non-severe SARS-CoV-2 infection. The rearrangement joins TRBV12-3 or TRBV12-4 to TRBJ2-1; 10 bases match TRBD2. The sample consisted of whole blood. The sequence came from an adult who was a healthcare worker with PCR-confirmed SARS-CoV-2 infection or an uninfected control (not recorded which). Here the CDR3 reads CASSQAGGRSSEQFF. The CDR3 region has the DNA TGTGCCAGCAGCCAAGCGGGGGGGCGATCCAGTGAGCAGTTCTTC.